The 5 T cell receptor beta chains given below trace back to one sample, sequenced in a study of Ad26.COV2.S vaccination and SARS-CoV-2 variants. Generated by immunoSEQ multiplex PCR, the TCRdb table keeps only in-frame clones and is missing some. This sample carries approximately 420,000 clones, about 85% of them seen once, and the ten largest clones take approximately 3.7%. As to treatment: 19 received Ad26.COV2.S at low or high dose, single or two shots; about five received placebo; per-sample allocation not given. Day 63 following the first vaccine or placebo injection was when the samples were taken. The material sequenced was peripheral blood, taken in a trial of Ad26.COV2.S vaccine versus placebo. These receptors were taken from a person between 18 and 65 years old who received the Ad26.COV2.S COVID-19 vaccine or a placebo.

This clone is a singleton in its sample. The chain links TRBV4-2 to TRBJ2-2; 8 positions match TRBD2. Germline CDR1 and CDR2: LGHNA and YNFKEQ. J lost 5 bases, V lost 0 bases, and 5 bases had no gene match. There are 16 residues in the CDR3. The CDR3 DNA is TGTGCCAGCAGCCAAGAGACCAGCGGGAGTACCGGGGAGCTGTTTTTT. This gives the protein CASSQETSGSTGELFF.

As for this clone: Other DNA sequences of this sample code for an identical CDR3. The V gene is TRBV18, the J gene TRBJ2-7; D possibly corresponds to TRBD2 (6 bases). CDR1 and CDR2 from the germline V gene are KGHSH and LQKENI. Trimming removed 1 base at V and 3 bases at J, with 7 bases between. CDR3 size: 13 residues. CDR3 DNA: TGTGCCAGCTCACCACGGGGGGACTACGAGCAGTACTTC. Its translation: CASSPRGDYEQYF.

There are a few counts of this clone. V and J are TRBV12-5 and TRBJ1-6; unclear D gene. V gave up 4 bases and J gave up 6 bases, with 16 bases separating them. Germline V CDR1 and CDR2: LGHNT, FRNRAP. The CDR3 is 16 amino acids. The CDR3 DNA sequence: TGTGCTAGTGGTTCGATCCGAGGGAGGTCTAATTCACCCCTCCACTTT. Encoded protein: CASGSIRGRSNSPLHF. The variable domain in full, with the rest retrieved from reference TRBV12-5 and TRBJ1-6, is DARVTQTPRHKVTEMGQEVTMRCQPILGHNTVFWYRQTMMQGLELLAYFRNRAPLDDSGMPKDRFSAEMPDATLATLKIQPSEPRDSAVYFCASGSIRGRSNSPLHFGNGTRLTVT.

The genes are TRBV6-5 and TRBJ2-5; unclear D gene. Germline lookup yields CDR1 MNHEY and CDR2 SVGAGI. The length of the CDR3 is 15 residues. The V end lost 2 bases, the J end lost 1 base, and 11 bases lay between the germline ends. CDR3 sequence (DNA): TGTGCCAGCAGTTACCAACCCTGGGGCCAAGAGACCCAGTACTTC. This gives the protein CASSYQPWGQETQYF.

The rearrangement links TRBV2 to TRBJ1-1; maybe TRBD1 (5 bases). The CDR3 runs 17 residues. CDR1 and CDR2 (germline): SNHLY, FYNNEI. Deletions cut 4 bases from V and 0 bases from J, with 18 bases between. The CDR3 loop reads CASSAGVGAPMNTEAFF. CDR3 bases: TGTGCCAGCAGTGCTGGGGTCGGGGCCCCAATGAACACTGAAGCTTTCTTT. The whole variable domain, remainder taken from reference TRBV2 and TRBJ1-1, is EPEVTQTPSHQVTQMGQEVILRCVPISNHLYFYWYRQILGQKVEFLVSFYNNEISEKSEIFDDQFSVERPDGSNFTLKIRSTKLEDSAMYFCASSAGVGAPMNTEAFFGQGTRLTVV.